The 18 T cell receptor beta chains listed next were all sequenced from one sample in a study of identical twins (dated by TCRdb to the mid-2010s). Library method: 5' RACE. For sequencing, an Illumina HiSeq 2000 was employed. The raw public reads went through TCRdb reprocessing: fastp at Q25, MiXCR clone calling, in-frame beta chains kept. Rows matching on CDR3 protein sequence are summarized as one entry with the most common DNA and genes. For this sample there are 450,000 or so distinct CDR3 sequences; about 14% appear just once. Clones ranked in the top ten supply about 0.52% of the sample. The same data also went into a second study, on yellow fever vaccine responses in identical twins.

Source material: CD4+ T cells sorted from blood. These receptors originate from a young woman in good health.

In its sample, this clonotype was seen a few times. The rearrangement links TRBV12-3 or TRBV12-4 to TRBJ2-2; D unresolved. V dropped 7 bases and J dropped 0 bases, with 9 bases sitting between them. This CDR3 region has 14 residues. This CDR3 reads CASTPETNTGELFF. The CDR3 bases are TGTGCCAGCACCCCAGAGACGAACACCGGGGAGCTGTTTTTT.

This clonotype was picked up a small number of times. The CDR3 sequence is CASRSLLGAQETQYF. For the CDR3, the DNA is TGTGCCAGCAGGAGCTTATTGGGAGCCCAAGAGACCCAGTACTTC. This chain links TRBV11-2 with TRBJ2-5, with D maybe TRBD2 (5 bases). V dropped 6 bases and J dropped 1 base, with 15 bases sitting between them. Germline CDR1 is SGHAT and CDR2 is FQNNGV. This CDR3 comprises 15 residues.

This clonotype was observed a handful of times. The J gene is TRBJ2-6, the V gene TRBV24-1, with TRBD2 as a possible D gene (5 bases). The CDR3 covers 17 residues. The ends were cut back, 6 bases at V and 0 bases at J, with 14 bases in the middle. Germline lookup yields CDR1 KGHDR and CDR2 SFDVKD. The CDR3 reads CATSKTAGNSGANVLTF. The CDR3 DNA follows: TGTGCCACCAGTAAAACGGCGGGTAACTCTGGGGCCAACGTCCTGACTTTC.

As for this clonotype: Since the CDR3 does not end with the conserved phenylalanine or tryptophan, this likely comes from a read error. Because the CDR3's place on the DNA is in doubt, the DNA is left out and the CDR3 is given as listed by TCRdb. This rearrangement joins TRBV6-6 to TRBJ2-4; TRBD2 is the table's D call and was not checked against the DNA. CDR1 and CDR2 from the germline V gene are MNHNY and SVGAGI (reference sequence). The CDR3 region is 13 residues in length, termini included. This chain's CDR3 is CASSFGVAGGGDL.

This clonotype was recorded a few times. V usage is TRBV4-3 and J usage is TRBJ2-1; 11 nucleotides agree with TRBD2. The V gene end was trimmed by 1 base and the J gene end by 0 bases; junction bases not matched to a gene: 11. This CDR3 comprises 20 residues. Germline loops: CDR1 LGHNA, CDR2 YSLEER. The CDR3 region is CASSQVAGLAAASSYNEQFF. The CDR3 DNA reads TGCGCCAGCAGCCAAGTCGCGGGACTAGCGGCCGCGAGCTCCTACAATGAGCAGTTCTTC.

V gene TRBV7-3 combines with J gene TRBJ2-2, with D maybe TRBD1 (6 bases). Germline CDR1 reads SGHTA; CDR2 reads FQGTGA. CDR3 length: 14 residues. Between the trimmed V and J ends, which lost 4 bases and 6 bases, there was a span of 12 bases. The CDR3 loop reads CASSSQTGPGELFF. In nucleotides, the CDR3 is TGTGCCAGCAGCTCGCAAACAGGGCCCGGGGAGCTGTTTTTT.

The rearrangement joins TRBV6-5 to TRBJ2-5, with D possibly being TRBD1 (5 bases). This CDR3 contains 12 residues. Between the trimmed V and J ends, which lost 7 bases and 5 bases, there was a span of 11 bases. Germline CDR1 is MNHEY and CDR2 is SVGAGI. The CDR3 DNA sequence: TGTGCCAGCAAAGGCAGGGATGAGACCCAGTACTTC. Protein sequence: CASKGRDETQYF.

This chain links TRBV11-1 with TRBJ2-2; the D gene is possibly TRBD1 (5 bases). Trimming took off 4 bases at V and 0 bases at J, with 12 bases between the two ends. Germline V gene sequence: CDR1 SGHAT, CDR2 FQDESV (reference sequence). CDR3 length equals 16 residues. In DNA form, the CDR3 reads TGTGCCAGCAGCTACCGACAGACCGCGAACACCGGGGAGCTGTTTTTT. Translated, it gives CASSYRQTANTGELFF.

This clonotype was detected a few times. V is TRBV20-1 and J is TRBJ2-1, with 7 bases aligning to TRBD2. The trim removed 0 bases at V and 0 bases at J, leaving 23 bases unmatched. This CDR3 comprises 22 residues. Germline CDR1 is DFQATT and CDR2 is SNEGSKA (reference sequence). The CDR3 loop reads CSARDHIYGGTKGYSSYNEQFF. DNA of the CDR3: TGCAGTGCTAGAGATCATATTTACGGCGGGACTAAAGGGTATAGCTCCTACAATGAGCAGTTCTTC.

The chain combines TRBV20-1 with TRBJ2-3; D unresolved. The CDR3 has 14 amino acids. From germline, CDR1 is DFQATT and CDR2 SNEGSKA (reference sequence). Trimming removed 3 bases at V and 10 bases at J, with 20 bases between. The CDR3 bases are TGCAGTGCTAGTGAAGGCCCCTCAAGGTCGGCGCAGTATTTT. As protein: CSASEGPSRSAQYF.

The CDR3 DNA follows: TGTGCCAGCAGCAAACAGGGGTACGAGCAGTACTTC. Encoded protein: CASSKQGYEQYF. V gene TRBV11-2 combines with J gene TRBJ2-7, with TRBD1 matching over 7 bases. Germline trimming cut 5 bases from V and 4 bases from J; bases unmatched to any gene: 2. Germline assignment: CDR1 SGHAT and CDR2 FQNNGV. The CDR3 is 12 residues long.

There are many counts of this clonotype. The rearrangement joins TRBV12-3 or TRBV12-4 to TRBJ1-6; no clear D. V was cut by 8 bases and J by 5 bases, with 10 bases left in between. This CDR3 spans 13 amino acids. In DNA, the CDR3 is TGTGCCAGCCGGGATTCTCATAATTCACCCCTCCACTTT. Its protein is CASRDSHNSPLHF.

The CDR3 DNA follows: TGTGCCAGCAGTTCTCACCGGGACAGGGGTCCTGAAGCTTTCTTT. Translation gives CASSSHRDRGPEAFF. The rearrangement links TRBV12-3 or TRBV12-4 to TRBJ1-1; 10 positions agree with TRBD1. With 4 bases clipped from V and 6 bases from J, the junction kept 8 bases outside the gene matches. The CDR3 sequence is 15 residues long.

This clonotype was counted at least ten times. The chain has TRBV9 and TRBJ1-1, with 7 nucleotides matching TRBD1. The germline CDR1 and CDR2 sequences are SGDLS and YYNGEE. Unmatched junction bases numbered 9, after V lost 4 bases and J lost 0 bases. CDR3 length: 16 residues. CDR3 sequence reads: CASSTSAGQLNTEAFF. The CDR3 DNA reads as TGTGCCAGCAGCACGTCCGCGGGACAGTTGAACACTGAAGCTTTCTTT.

This clonotype was detected only a few times. J is TRBJ2-1 and V is TRBV3-1; 9 nucleotides match TRBD2. The CDR3 consists of 15 residues. J gave up 10 bases and V 1 base, and 8 bases lay outside the gene matches. Germline values: CDR1 LGHDT, CDR2 YNNKEL (reference sequence). The CDR3 sequence is CASSQVAGANTEQFF. Written as DNA, the CDR3 is TGTGCCAGCAGCCAAGTAGCGGGGGCCAACACGGAGCAGTTCTTC.

CDR3 bases: TGTGCCAGCAGCTTAGCTGAGCGGGACACAGATACGCAGTATTTT. Translating it yields CASSLAERDTDTQYF. The chain combines TRBV11-3 with TRBJ2-3, with 7 bases identical to TRBD2. Germline lookup yields CDR1 SGHNT and CDR2 YENEEA. The CDR3 length is 15 residues. J gave up 2 bases and V 1 base, and 3 bases lay outside the gene matches. The full variable domain, its missing parts supplied by reference TRBV11-3 and TRBJ2-3, is EAGVVQSPRYKIIEKKQPVAFWCNPISGHNTLYWYLQNLGQGPELLIRYENEEAVDDSQLPKDRFSAERLKGVDSTLKIQPAELGDSAVYLCASSLAERDTDTQYFGPGTRLTVL.

This chain links TRBV6-2 or TRBV6-3 with TRBJ1-4; D remains ambiguous. Germline loops: CDR1 MNHEY, CDR2 SVGEGT. V lost 5 bases and J lost 0, with 10 bases in between. The CDR3 has 15 amino acids. CDR3 sequence reads: CASSQTGTTNEKLFF. DNA for the CDR3: TGTGCCAGCAGTCAAACCGGGACAACTAATGAAAAACTGTTTTTT.

Comment on this clonotype: A junction end diverges from the germline sequence, so it may reflect a read error. CDR3 bases: TGTGCCAGTAGTTTTTTGGACTATGGCTACACCTTC. Amino acid sequence: CASSFLDYGYTF. The chain recombines TRBV28 with TRBJ1-2; D is ambiguous. Germline V gene data show CDR1 as MDHEN and CDR2 as SYDVKM. The CDR3 extends over 12 amino acids.